This T cell receptor beta chain appears in the sequencing data of a study of cytomegalovirus exposure and HLA in healthy donors. Study-wide background: Out of 398 genotyped donors, about 80% belonged to the Caucasian-associated ancestry cluster.

In germline, CDR1 is SGHTA, CDR2 FQGTGA. J was trimmed by 0 bases and V by 3 bases; bases with no gene match: 5. The CDR3 consists of 15 residues. PCR primers comprised 60 Vbeta and 13 Jbeta primers. The table came from immunoSEQ multiplex PCR; TCRdb's copy has only in-frame clones and leaves some out. The sample lists more than 85,000 clones, 60% to 85% occurring once. Findings and caveats of the study: Diagnosis of cytomegalovirus status made by the classifier reportedly showed high specificity and sensitivity. Some segments of the V type, notably TRBV6-2 and TRBV6-3, were excluded as indistinguishable. As a later analysis revealed, the rate of TCR association differed by HLA locus, with DRB1 most and HLA-C fewest.

A note on this clone: Antigen: not known.

This sequence originates from a male donor in good health and CMV-seronegative. The sample was PBMCs. This chain uses TRBV7-3 with TRBJ2-7; 7 nucleotides agree with TRBD2. CDR3 amino acids: CASSFSGAFSYEQYF. In DNA, the CDR3 is TGTGCCAGCAGCTTCAGCGGGGCCTTCTCCTACGAGCAGTACTTC.